The TCR beta chain described here comes from a study of beta chain features in type 1 diabetes. Study-wide points: More deletions and fewer insertions at VDJ junctions were seen in type 1 diabetes patients.

At least ten counts were recorded for this clone. Its antigen is not identified. The authors reverse transcribed all of the isolated RNA, so sequencing captured expressed TCRB transcripts. Clones were read by immunoSEQ multiplex PCR, and TCRdb kept only the in-frame ones, dropping some. In the table there are 250,000 to 300,000 clones, 8% of which are singletons. The junction had 4 bases not matched to a gene; V was cut back by 7 bases and J by 6 bases. CDR1 is MDHEN and CDR2 is SYDVKM in the germline V gene. This CDR3 contains 12 residues. Blood was drawn once from each donor into heparinised tubes. The draws averaged around 0.12 L.

The clonotype originates from a woman between 18 and 29 years old in good health. The V gene is TRBV28, the J gene TRBJ2-3, with 7 nucleotides matching TRBD2. Material: central memory CD4+ T cells from blood. For the CDR3, the DNA is TGTGCCAGCACGGGAGGCCTGGATACGCAGTATTTT. Protein: CASTGGLDTQYF.